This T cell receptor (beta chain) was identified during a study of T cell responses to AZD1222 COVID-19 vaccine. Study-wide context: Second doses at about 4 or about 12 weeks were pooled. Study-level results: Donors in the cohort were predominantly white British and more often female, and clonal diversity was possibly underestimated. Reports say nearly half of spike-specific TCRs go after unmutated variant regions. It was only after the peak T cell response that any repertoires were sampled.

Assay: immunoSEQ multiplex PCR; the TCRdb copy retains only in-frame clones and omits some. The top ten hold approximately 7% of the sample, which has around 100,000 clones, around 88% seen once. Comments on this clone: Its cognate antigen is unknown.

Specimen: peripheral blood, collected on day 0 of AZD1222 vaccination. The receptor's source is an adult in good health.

The CDR3 sequence is CASSLSTVSYEQYF. The CDR3 nucleotides read TGTGCCAGCAGTTTATCGACAGTGTCCTACGAGCAGTACTTC. The chain has TRBV27 and TRBJ2-7, with TRBD1 as a possible D gene (5 bases). Trimming cost V 0 bases and J 1 base, with 7 bases left between them. Germline loops: CDR1 MNHEY, CDR2 SMNVEV (reference sequence). The CDR3 runs 14 residues.